The rows below give T cell receptor beta chains drawn from one sample of a study of blood T cell repertoires in COVID-19. TCRdb's copy holds only in-frame clones and misses some; the assay was immunoSEQ multiplex PCR. There are roughly 80,000 clones in the sample; about 87% occur only once, and roughly 5% lies in the top ten. The specimen sequenced was peripheral blood. All receptors derive from a man between 50 and 59 years old with active COVID-19. Both conserved end residues are part of each CDR3. D genes are given only for firm matches. For some rows the clone size is stated as once, few or many, or as a class when expanded; others skip it.

TRBV5-1	few	-	TRBJ1-4	CASSLGGGGEKLFF	TGCGCCAGCAGCTTGGGCGGGGGAGGAGAAAAACTGTTTTTT
TRBV11-1	-	-	TRBJ1-6	CASSDQGRDSPLHF	TGTGCCAGCAGCGACCAGGGAAGGGATTCACCCCTCCACTTT
TRBV29-1	-	-	TRBJ2-5	CSVAASGVSQETQYF	TGCAGCGTTGCTGCGTCTGGAGTTAGCCAAGAGACCCAGTACTTC
TRBV5-1	-	TRBD1	TRBJ1-1	CASSQTGATEAFF	TGCGCCAGCAGTCAAACAGGGGCCACTGAAGCTTTCTTT
TRBV12-3/TRBV12-4	-	-	TRBJ2-7	CASRGVSSYEQYF	TGTGCCAGCAGGGGCGTCAGCTCCTACGAGCAGTACTTC
TRBV4-3	-	TRBD1	TRBJ1-6	CASSPKDREKSPLHF	TGCGCCAGCAGCCCAAAGGACAGGGAGAAATCACCCCTCCACTTT
TRBV25-1	-	-	TRBJ2-2	CASSQGSYDTGELFF	TGTGCCAGCAGTCAGGGGAGTTACGACACCGGGGAGCTGTTTTTT
TRBV20-1	-	-	TRBJ2-7	CSASESSSYEQYF	TGCAGTGCTAGTGAGAGTAGCAGCTACGAGCAGTACTTC
TRBV6-2/TRBV6-3	-	-	TRBJ2-7	CASSYSIAVSDEQYF	TGTGCCAGCAGTTACTCGATTGCAGTCAGCGACGAGCAGTACTTC
TRBV27	-	TRBD2	TRBJ2-5	CASRGGGETQYF	TGTGCCAGCCGCGGGGGGGGAGAGACCCAGTACTTC
TRBV12-3/TRBV12-4	-	-	TRBJ2-7	CASSFTYYEQYF	TGTGCCAGCAGTTTCACTTACTACGAGCAGTACTTC